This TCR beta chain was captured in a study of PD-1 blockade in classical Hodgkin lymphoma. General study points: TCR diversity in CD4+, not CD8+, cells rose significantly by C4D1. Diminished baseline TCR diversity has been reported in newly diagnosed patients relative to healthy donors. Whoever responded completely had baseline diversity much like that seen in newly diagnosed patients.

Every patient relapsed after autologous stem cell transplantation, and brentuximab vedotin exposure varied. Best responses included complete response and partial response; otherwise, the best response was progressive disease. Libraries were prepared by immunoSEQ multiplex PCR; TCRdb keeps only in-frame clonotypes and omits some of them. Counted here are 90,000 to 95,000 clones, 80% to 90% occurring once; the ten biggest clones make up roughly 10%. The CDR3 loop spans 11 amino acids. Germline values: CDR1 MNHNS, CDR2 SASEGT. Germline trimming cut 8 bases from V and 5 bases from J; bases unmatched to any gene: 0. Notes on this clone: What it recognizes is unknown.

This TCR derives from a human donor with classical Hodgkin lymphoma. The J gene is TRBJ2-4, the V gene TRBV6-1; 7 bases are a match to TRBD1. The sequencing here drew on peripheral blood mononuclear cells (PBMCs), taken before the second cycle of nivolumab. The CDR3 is CASGQENIQYF. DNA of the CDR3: TGTGCCAGCGGACAGGAAAACATTCAGTACTTC.